This TCR beta chain was observed in a study of T cells after yellow fever vaccination. Findings of the study overall: A small proportion of clonotypes was detected in both the CD4 and CD8 compartments. Abundant bulk-population clonotypes could contaminate the FACS-sorted repertoires.

Notes on this clonotype: Its antigen is undetermined.

TCRdb processed the 5' RACE reads anew with MiXCR; each CDR3 protein has one entry. The sample includes under 550,000 distinct CDR3 sequences, about a fifth of them seen just once. The sequencing used PBMCs, collected less than 25 days after the first yellow fever vaccination. The TCR originated in a man aged 18 to 29 who received the YFV17D yellow fever vaccine.

The CDR3 bases are TGTGCCAGCAGCCAGGATCCACAGGGGGCACACTACGAGCAGTACTTC. Translation: CASSQDPQGAHYEQYF. The rearrangement joins TRBV3-1 to TRBJ2-7; 9 bases match TRBD1. Germline V gene data show CDR1 as LGHDT and CDR2 as YNNKEL (reference sequence). The V segment lost 3 bases and the J segment 3 bases; nucleotides outside the gene matches: 9. The CDR3 is made up of 16 amino acids.